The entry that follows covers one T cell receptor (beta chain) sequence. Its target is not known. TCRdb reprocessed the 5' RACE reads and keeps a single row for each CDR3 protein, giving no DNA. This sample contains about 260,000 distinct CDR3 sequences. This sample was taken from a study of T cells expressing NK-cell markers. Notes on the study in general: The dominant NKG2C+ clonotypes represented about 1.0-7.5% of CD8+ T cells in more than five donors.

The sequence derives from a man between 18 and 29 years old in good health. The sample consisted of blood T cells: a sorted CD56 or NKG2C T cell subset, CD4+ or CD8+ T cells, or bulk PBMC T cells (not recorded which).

CDR3 residues: CASSLTSDRGHGIAGYTF. V is TRBV11-2 and J is TRBJ1-2; TCRdb gives TRBD1 as the D gene, but with no DNA this cannot be confirmed. Germline CDR1 SGHAT, CDR2 FQNNGV. The CDR3 has 18 residues.